This T cell receptor beta chain stems from a study of T-cell reconstitution after alpha-beta-depleted transplantation in children. Study-wide results and caveats: The origin of high day-60 TCRbeta diversity in some patients lay in surviving recipient T cells and thymic progenitors. Several hundred expanded graft clones reportedly were the source of alpha-beta T cells about two months after transplant.

There are a few counts of this clonotype. Its specificity is unknown. The TCRbeta library incorporated unique molecular identifiers. Using its own MiXCR run on the PCR reads, TCRdb lists one record per CDR3 protein. Of approximately 300,000 distinct CDR3 sequences listed, around a tenth are singletons. V shed 4 bases and J 2 bases; nucleotides not matched to a gene: 8. This CDR3 spans 15 amino acids. CDR1 and CDR2 (germline): SGDLS, YYNGEE. This receptor was obtained from a boy in the first two years of life with acute myeloid leukemia, due to receive a stem cell transplant. This chain joins TRBV9 and TRBJ2-7, with TRBD2 matching 8 bases. Material: PBMCs, obtained before TCRalphabeta/CD19-depleted stem cell transplant. The CDR3 DNA reads TGTGCCAGCAGCCCTTTAAGCGGGAGCCCCTACGAGCAGTACTTC. Residues: CASSPLSGSPYEQYF.